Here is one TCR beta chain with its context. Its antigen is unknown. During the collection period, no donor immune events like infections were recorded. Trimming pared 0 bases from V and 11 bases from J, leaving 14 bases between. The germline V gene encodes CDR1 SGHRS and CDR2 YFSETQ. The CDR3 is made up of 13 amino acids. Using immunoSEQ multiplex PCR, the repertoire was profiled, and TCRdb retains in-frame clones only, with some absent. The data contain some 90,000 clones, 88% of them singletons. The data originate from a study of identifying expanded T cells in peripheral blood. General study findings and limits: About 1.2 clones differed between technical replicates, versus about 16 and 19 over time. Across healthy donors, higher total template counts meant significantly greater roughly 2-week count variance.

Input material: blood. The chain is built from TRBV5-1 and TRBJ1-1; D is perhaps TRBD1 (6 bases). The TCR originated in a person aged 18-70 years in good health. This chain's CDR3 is CASSLGSAGEAFF. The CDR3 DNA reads TGCGCCAGCAGCTTGGGGTCGGCAGGGGAGGCTTTCTTT.